Below are 6 T cell receptor beta chains sequenced from a single sample in a study of blood T cell repertoires in COVID-19 (TCRdb year 2020). Library preparation used the immunoSEQ multiplex PCR assay. Here the immuneACCESS table is served through TCRdb, limited to in-frame sequences with V and J called. Missing clones are a known gap in these copies; in checked studies unresolved V genes cover under half, and the rest lacks a known reason. The sample table contains about 26,000 clones; only one count was recorded for roughly 90% of them. Approximately 2.8% of the sample belongs to the ten largest clones. Sequencing was carried out using peripheral blood. All receptors come from a human donor in a cohort sampled during active COVID-19.

CDR3 amino acids: CASTELERNEKLFF. The CDR3 DNA is TGTGCCAGCACCGAGCTTGAGCGGAATGAAAAACTGTTTTTT. V is TRBV7-8 and J is TRBJ1-4; no reliable D call. The CDR3 runs 14 residues. Trimming pared 7 bases from V and 5 bases from J, leaving 14 bases between. From germline, CDR1 is SGHVS and CDR2 FQNEAQ.

This chain joins TRBV10-3 and TRBJ1-5; 9 nucleotides match TRBD1. This CDR3 is 15 amino acids long. From germline, CDR1 is ENHRY and CDR2 SYGVKD. The trim removed 8 bases at V and 3 bases at J, leaving 8 bases unmatched. The CDR3 sequence: CAISPGQGTNQPQHF. The CDR3 coding sequence is TGTGCCATCTCTCCGGGACAGGGCACCAATCAGCCCCAGCATTTT.

V usage is TRBV19 and J usage is TRBJ2-5; 8 bases map to TRBD2. The CDR3 is 13 amino acids. V dropped 6 bases and J dropped 3; count of bases not matched to a gene: 3. The germline V gene has CDR1 LNHDA and CDR2 SQIVND (reference sequence). The CDR3 loop is CASSLSGKETQYF. The DNA of the CDR3 is TGTGCCAGTAGCCTTAGCGGGAAAGAGACCCAGTACTTC.

This clone has just a few counts. The rearrangement joins TRBV5-1 to TRBJ2-7; D call uncertain. The germline V gene encodes CDR1 SGHRS and CDR2 YFSETQ. V lost 1 base and J 2 bases, leaving 7 bases between the germline ends. This CDR3 comprises 13 residues. CDR3 sequence (DNA): TGCGCCAGCAGCTTGAACGGAGCCTACGAGCAGTACTTC. It encodes CASSLNGAYEQYF.

V and J are TRBV30 and TRBJ2-7; TRBD1 aligns across 7 bases. The CDR3 has 13 amino acids. CDR1 is GTSNPN, CDR2 SVGIG, per germline (reference sequence). After removal of 4 bases from V and 6 bases from J, the junction contained 9 bases not matched to a gene. CDR3 sequence reads: CAWTPGQRGEQYF. DNA of the CDR3: TGTGCCTGGACACCGGGACAGAGGGGCGAGCAGTACTTC.

The rearrangement links TRBV6-2 or TRBV6-3 to TRBJ1-5; TRBD1 is a possible D gene (5 bases). V lost 0 bases and J lost 8, with 8 bases in between. Germline CDR1 reads MNHEY; CDR2 reads SVGEGT. CDR3 length: 13 residues. The DNA of the CDR3 is TGTGCCAGCAGTTACTCGCAGGGCGAGCCCCAGCATTTT. This gives the protein CASSYSQGEPQHF.